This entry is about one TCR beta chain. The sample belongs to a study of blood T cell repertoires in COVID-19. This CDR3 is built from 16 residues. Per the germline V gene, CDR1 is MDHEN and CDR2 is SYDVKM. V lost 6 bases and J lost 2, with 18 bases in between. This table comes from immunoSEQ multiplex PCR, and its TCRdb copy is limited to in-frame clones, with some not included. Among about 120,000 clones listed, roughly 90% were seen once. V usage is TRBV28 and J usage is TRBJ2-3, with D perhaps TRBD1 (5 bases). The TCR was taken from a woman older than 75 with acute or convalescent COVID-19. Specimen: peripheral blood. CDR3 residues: CASSPPGHQLTDTQYF. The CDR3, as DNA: TGTGCCAGCAGCCCCCCCGGACACCAGCTCACAGATACGCAGTATTTT. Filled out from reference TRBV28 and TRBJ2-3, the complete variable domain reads DVKVTQSSRYLVKRTGEKVFLECVQDMDHENMFWYRQDPGLGLRLIYFSYDVKMKEKGDIPEGYSVSREKKERFSLILESASTNQTSMYLCASSPPGHQLTDTQYFGPGTRLTVL.